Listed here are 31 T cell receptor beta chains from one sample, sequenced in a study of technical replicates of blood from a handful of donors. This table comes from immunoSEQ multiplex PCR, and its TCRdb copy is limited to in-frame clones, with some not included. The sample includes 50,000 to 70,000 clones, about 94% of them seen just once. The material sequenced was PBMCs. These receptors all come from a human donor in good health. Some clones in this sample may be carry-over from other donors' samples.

This CDR3 is CASSQNQETQYF. DNA for the CDR3: TGTGCCAGCAGCCAGAATCAAGAGACCCAGTACTTC. The chain combines TRBV7-2 with TRBJ2-5; D is unclear. Germline CDR1 and CDR2: SGHTA and FQGNSA. V was pared by 5 bases and J by 2 bases, with 6 bases between. This CDR3 region has 12 residues.

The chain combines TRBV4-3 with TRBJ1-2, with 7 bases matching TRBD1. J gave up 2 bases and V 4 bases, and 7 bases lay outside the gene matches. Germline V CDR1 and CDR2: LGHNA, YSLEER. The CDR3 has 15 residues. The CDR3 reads CASSPDRDLNYGYTF. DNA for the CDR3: TGCGCCAGCAGCCCCGACAGGGACCTAAACTATGGCTACACCTTC.

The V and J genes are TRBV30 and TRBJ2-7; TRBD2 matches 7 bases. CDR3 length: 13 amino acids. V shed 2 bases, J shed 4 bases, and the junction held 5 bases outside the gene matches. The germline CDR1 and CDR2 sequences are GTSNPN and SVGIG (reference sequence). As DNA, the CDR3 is TGTGCCTGGAGTAGACTAGCCCAGTACGAGCAGTACTTC. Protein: CAWSRLAQYEQYF.

This chain's CDR3 is CASSETGTSGYNEQFF. The CDR3 region has the DNA TGTGCCAGCAGCGAGACTGGGACTAGCGGTTACAATGAGCAGTTCTTC. This rearrangement joins TRBV5-8 to TRBJ2-1; TRBD2 matches 11 bases. Unmatched junction bases numbered 7, after V lost 4 bases and J lost 4 bases. Germline V gene lookup returns CDR1 SGHTS and CDR2 YDEGEE. This CDR3 has 16 residues.

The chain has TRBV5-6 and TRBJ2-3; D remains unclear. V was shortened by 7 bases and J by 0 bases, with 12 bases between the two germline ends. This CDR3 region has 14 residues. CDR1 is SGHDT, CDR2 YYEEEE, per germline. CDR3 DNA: TGTGCCAGCTACAGCTTCATTAGCACAGATACGCAGTATTTT. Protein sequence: CASYSFISTDTQYF. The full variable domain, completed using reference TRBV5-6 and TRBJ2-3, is DAGVTQSPTHLIKTRGQQVTLRCSPKSGHDTVSWYQQALGQGPQFIFQYYEEEERQRGNFPDRFSGHQFPNYSSELNVNALLLGDSALYLCASYSFISTDTQYFGPGTRLTVL.

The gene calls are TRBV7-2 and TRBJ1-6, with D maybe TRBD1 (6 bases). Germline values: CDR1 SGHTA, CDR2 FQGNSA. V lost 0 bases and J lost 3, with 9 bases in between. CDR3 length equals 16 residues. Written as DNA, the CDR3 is TGTGCCAGCAGCTTAGCGGGACAAAGCTATAATTCACCCCTCCACTTT. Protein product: CASSLAGQSYNSPLHF. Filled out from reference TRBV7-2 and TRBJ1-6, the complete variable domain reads GAGVSQSPSNKVTEKGKDVELRCDPISGHTALYWYRQSLGQGLEFLIYFQGNSAPDKSGLPSDRFSAERTGGSVSTLTIQRTQQEDSAVYLCASSLAGQSYNSPLHFGNGTRLTVT.

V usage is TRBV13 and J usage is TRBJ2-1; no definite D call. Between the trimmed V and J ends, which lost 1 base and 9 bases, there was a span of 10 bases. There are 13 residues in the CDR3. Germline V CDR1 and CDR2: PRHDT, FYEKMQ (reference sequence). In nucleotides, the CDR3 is TGTGCCAGCAGCTTAGAGGCGCGCGGTGAGCAGTTCTTC. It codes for CASSLEARGEQFF.

The CDR3: CASSLASRGCYTF. The CDR3 DNA sequence: TGTGCCAGCAGCTTAGCTAGTCGGGGTTGCTACACCTTC. J is TRBJ1-2 and V is TRBV11-2; D not resolved. CDR1 SGHAT and CDR2 FQNNGV come from the germline V gene. The CDR3 is 13 residues long. Trimming took 1 base from V and 9 from J, leaving 12 bases between them.

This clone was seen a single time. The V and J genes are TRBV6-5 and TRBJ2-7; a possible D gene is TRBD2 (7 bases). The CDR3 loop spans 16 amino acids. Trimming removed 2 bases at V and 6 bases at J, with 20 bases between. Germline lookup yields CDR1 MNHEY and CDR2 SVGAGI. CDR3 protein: CASSYRSRGASREQYF. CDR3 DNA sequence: TGTGCCAGCAGTTACAGAAGTCGGGGGGCGTCCCGCGAGCAGTACTTC.

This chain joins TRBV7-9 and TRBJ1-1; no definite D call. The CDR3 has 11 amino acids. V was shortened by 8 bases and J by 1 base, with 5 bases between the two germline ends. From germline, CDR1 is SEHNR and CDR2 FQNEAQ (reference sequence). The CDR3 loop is CASAENTEAFF. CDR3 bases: TGTGCCAGCGCGGAGAACACTGAAGCTTTCTTT.

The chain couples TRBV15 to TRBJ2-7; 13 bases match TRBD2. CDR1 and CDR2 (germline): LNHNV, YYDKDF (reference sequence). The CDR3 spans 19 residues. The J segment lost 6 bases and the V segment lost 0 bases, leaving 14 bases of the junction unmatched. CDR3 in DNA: TGTGCCACCAGCAGAGATCTCCCCCAACTAGCGGGAGGGCGGGGCGAGCAGTACTTC. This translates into CATSRDLPQLAGGRGEQYF.

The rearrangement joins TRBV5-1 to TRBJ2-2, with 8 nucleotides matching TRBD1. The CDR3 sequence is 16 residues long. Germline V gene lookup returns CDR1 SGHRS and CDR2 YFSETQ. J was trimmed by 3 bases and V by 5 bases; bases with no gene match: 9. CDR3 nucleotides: TGCGCCAGCAGATCTCGGACAGGGAAGCACACCGGGGAGCTGTTTTTT. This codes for CASRSRTGKHTGELFF.

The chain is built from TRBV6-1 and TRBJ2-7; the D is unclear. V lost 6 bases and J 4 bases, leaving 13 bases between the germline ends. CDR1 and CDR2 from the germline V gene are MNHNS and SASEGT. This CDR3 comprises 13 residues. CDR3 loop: CASSPPDWYEQYF. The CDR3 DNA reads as TGTGCCAGCAGCCCACCCGACTGGTACGAGCAGTACTTC.

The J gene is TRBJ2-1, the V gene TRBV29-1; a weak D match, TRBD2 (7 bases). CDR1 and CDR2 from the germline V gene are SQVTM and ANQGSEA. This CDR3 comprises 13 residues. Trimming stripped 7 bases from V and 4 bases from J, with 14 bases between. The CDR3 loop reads CSGGASGYNEQFF. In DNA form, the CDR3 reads TGCAGCGGGGGGGCTAGCGGATACAATGAGCAGTTCTTC.

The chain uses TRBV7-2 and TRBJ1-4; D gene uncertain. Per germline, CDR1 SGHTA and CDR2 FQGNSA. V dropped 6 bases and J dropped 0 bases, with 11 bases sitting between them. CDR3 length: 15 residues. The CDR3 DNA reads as TGTGCCAGCAGTATAGGAGTTGCAACTAATGAAAAACTGTTTTTT. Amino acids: CASSIGVATNEKLFF.

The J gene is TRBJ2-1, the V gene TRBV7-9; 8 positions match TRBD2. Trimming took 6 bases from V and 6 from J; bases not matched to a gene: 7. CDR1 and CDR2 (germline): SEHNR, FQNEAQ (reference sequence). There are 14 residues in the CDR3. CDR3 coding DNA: TGTGCCAGCAGGGATGCGGGGGGATTCAATGAGCAGTTCTTC. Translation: CASRDAGGFNEQFF.

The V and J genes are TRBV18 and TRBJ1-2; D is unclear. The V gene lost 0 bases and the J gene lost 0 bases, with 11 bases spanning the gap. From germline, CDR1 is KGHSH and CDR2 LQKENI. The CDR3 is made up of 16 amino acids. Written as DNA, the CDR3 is TGTGCCAGCTCACCACCGGGTCCGGGTACTAACTATGGCTACACCTTC. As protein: CASSPPGPGTNYGYTF.

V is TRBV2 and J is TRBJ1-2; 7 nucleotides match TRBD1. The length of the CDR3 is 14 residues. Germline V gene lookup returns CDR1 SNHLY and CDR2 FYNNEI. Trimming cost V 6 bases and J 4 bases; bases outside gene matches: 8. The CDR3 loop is CASRPPGQTYGYTF. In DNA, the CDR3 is TGTGCCAGCAGGCCCCCGGGACAGACCTATGGCTACACCTTC. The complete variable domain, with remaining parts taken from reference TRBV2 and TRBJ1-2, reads EPEVTQTPSHQVTQMGQEVILRCVPISNHLYFYWYRQILGQKVEFLVSFYNNEISEKSEIFDDQFSVERPDGSNFTLKIRSTKLEDSAMYFCASRPPGQTYGYTFGSGTRLTVV.

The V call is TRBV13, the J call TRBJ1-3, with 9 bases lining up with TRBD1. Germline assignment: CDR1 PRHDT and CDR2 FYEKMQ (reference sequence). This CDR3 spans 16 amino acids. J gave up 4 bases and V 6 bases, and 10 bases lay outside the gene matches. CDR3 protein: CASRDTYRGRGNTIYF. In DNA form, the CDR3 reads TGTGCCAGCAGGGATACCTACAGGGGGCGCGGAAACACCATATATTTT.

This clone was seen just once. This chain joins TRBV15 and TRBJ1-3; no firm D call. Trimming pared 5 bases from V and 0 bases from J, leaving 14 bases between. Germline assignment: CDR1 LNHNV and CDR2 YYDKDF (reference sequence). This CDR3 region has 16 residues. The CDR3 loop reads CATSETRQNSGNTIYF. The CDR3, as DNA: TGTGCCACCAGCGAGACCAGACAAAACTCTGGAAACACCATATATTTT.

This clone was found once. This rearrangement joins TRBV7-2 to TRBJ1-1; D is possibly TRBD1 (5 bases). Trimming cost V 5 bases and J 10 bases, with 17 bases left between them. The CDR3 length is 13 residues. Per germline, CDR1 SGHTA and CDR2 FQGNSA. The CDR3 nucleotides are TGTGCCAGCAGCACCGCAGCACTAAGGGGAGCTTTCTTT. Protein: CASSTAALRGAFF.

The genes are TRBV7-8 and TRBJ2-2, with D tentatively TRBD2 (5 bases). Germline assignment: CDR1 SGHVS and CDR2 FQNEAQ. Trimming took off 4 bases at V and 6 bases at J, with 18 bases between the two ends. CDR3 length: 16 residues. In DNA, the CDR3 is TGTGCCAGCAGCTCCAGACCGGTCAGCGGCGCCGGGGAGCTGTTTTTT. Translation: CASSSRPVSGAGELFF.

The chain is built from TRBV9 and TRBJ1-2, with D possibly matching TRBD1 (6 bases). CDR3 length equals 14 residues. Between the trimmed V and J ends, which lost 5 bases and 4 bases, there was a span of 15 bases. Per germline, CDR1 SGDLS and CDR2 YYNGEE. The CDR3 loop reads CASRKPGHFYGYTF. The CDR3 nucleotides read TGTGCCAGCAGGAAACCGGGACACTTCTATGGCTACACCTTC.

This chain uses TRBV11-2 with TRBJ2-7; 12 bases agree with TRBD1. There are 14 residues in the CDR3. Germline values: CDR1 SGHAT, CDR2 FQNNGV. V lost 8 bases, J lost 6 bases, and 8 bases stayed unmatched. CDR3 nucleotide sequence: TGTGCCAGCTCCACCGGGACAGGGGGCGTCGAGCAGTACTTC. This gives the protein CASSTGTGGVEQYF.

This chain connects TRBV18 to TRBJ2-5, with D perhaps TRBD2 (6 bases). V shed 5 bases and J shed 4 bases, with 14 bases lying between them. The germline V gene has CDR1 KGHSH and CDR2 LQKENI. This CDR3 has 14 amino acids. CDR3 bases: TGTGCCAGCTCATCCCGACTAGGACCAGAGACCCAGTACTTC. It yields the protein CASSSRLGPETQYF.

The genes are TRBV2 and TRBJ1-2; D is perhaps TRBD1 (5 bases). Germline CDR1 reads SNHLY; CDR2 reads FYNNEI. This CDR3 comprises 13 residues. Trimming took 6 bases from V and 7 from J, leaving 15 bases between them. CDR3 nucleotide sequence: TGTGCCAGCAGAGGCAGGGCCCAGGGTGGCTACACCTTC. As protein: CASRGRAQGGYTF.

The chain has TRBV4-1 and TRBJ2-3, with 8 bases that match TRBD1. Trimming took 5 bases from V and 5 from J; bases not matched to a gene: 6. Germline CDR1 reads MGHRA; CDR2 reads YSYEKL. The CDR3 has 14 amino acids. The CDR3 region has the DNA TGCGCCAGCAGCATGACAGGGGTTGGAGATACGCAGTATTTT. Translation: CASSMTGVGDTQYF.

Written as DNA, the CDR3 is TGCAGCGTTGTCGGCGGGGGGGCAATCGGGGAGCTGTTTTTT. It encodes CSVVGGGAIGELFF. The chain recombines TRBV29-1 with TRBJ2-2; 9 bases agree with TRBD2. The germline gives CDR1 SQVTM, CDR2 ANQGSEA. This CDR3 has 14 amino acids. With V trimmed by 4 bases and J by 7 bases, 7 bases remained unmatched.

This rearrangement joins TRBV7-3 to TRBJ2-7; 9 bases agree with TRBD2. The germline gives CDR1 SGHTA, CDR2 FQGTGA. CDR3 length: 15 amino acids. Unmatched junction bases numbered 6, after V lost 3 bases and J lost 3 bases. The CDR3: CASSFPTSGFYEQYF. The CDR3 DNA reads TGTGCCAGCAGCTTCCCGACTAGCGGATTCTACGAGCAGTACTTC.

Here the CDR3 DNA reads TGTGCCAGCACCTCGGGGGGTCTTAGCAATCAGCCCCAGCATTTT. It is translated as CASTSGGLSNQPQHF. The V gene is TRBV6-1, the J gene TRBJ1-5, with D tentatively TRBD1 (5 bases). The CDR3 is 15 residues long. Trimming left V 7 bases short and J 0 bases short, with 13 bases between. From germline, CDR1 is MNHNS and CDR2 SASEGT.

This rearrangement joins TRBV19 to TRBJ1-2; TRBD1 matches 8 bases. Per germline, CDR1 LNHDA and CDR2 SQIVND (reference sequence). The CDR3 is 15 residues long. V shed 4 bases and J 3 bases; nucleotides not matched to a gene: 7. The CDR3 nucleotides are TGTGCCAGTAGTAGCCGGGACAGGCCGGACTATGGCTACACCTTC. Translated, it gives CASSSRDRPDYGYTF.